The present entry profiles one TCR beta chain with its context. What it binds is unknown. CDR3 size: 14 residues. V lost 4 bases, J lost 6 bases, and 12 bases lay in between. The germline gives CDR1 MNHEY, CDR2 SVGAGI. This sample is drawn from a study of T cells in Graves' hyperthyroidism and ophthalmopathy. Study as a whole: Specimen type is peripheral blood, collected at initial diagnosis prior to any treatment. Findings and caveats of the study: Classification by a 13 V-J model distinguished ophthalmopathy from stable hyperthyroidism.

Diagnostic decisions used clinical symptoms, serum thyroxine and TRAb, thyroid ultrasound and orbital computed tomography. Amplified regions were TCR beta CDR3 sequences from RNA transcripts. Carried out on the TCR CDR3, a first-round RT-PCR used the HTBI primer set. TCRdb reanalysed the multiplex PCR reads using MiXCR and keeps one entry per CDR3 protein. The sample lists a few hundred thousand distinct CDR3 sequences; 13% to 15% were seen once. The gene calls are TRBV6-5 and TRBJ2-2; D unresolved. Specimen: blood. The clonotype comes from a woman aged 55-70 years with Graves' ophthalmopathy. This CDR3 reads CASSWLEEAGELFF. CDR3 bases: TGTGCCAGCAGTTGGCTAGAAGAGGCCGGGGAGCTGTTTTTT.